This T cell receptor beta chain was retrieved from a study of T cell therapy after organ transplantation. The wider study: Therapy products were autologous CMV-specific T cells, peptide-expanded for approximately two weeks. Study conclusions and caveats: Post-therapy reconstitution appeared to include transferred and endogenous clonotypes.

The data were produced by immunoSEQ multiplex PCR, yet TCRdb's version contains in-frame clones alone and is incomplete. The sample shows over 20,000 clones, around 84% of them seen only once. J lost 2 bases, V lost 0 bases, and 8 bases had no gene match. In germline, CDR1 is LNHNV, CDR2 YYDKDF (reference sequence). There are 17 residues in the CDR3. As for time point: 20-29 weeks after completion of therapy. About this clone itself: Its antigen is unknown.

This rearrangement joins TRBV15 to TRBJ2-3; 7 positions match TRBD2. This specimen consisted of CD8+ T cells from blood, obtained after autologous CMV-specific T cell therapy. The sequence came from a human patient who had received a solid organ transplant and had CMV disease. The graft donor may account for some of the T cells. The CDR3 sequence is CATSRDAAGANTDTQYF. CDR3 sequence (DNA): TGTGCCACCAGCAGAGATGCGGCGGGAGCGAACACAGATACGCAGTATTTT.